Presented here are 19 T cell receptor beta chains from one specimen sequenced in a study of preoperative IRX-2 immunotherapy in early breast cancer. Some clones are missing from TCRdb's copy, which holds only in-frame ones; the method was immunoSEQ multiplex PCR. This sample has approximately 98,000 clones; 86% occur once, and the top ten carry under 2.5%. As for treatment: preoperative locoregional IRX-2 cytokine immunotherapy. Sequenced material: tumor tissue, taken after IRX-2 immunotherapy. These receptors were taken from a human donor with breast cancer.

The chain combines TRBV5-1 with TRBJ2-7, with D tentatively TRBD1 (6 bases). The CDR3 has 16 amino acids. V gave up 2 bases and J gave up 0 bases, with 15 bases separating them. Germline CDR1 and CDR2: SGHRS and YFSETQ. CDR3: CASSLGDTVSSYEQYF. The DNA of the CDR3 is TGCGCCAGCAGCTTAGGGGACACAGTTAGCTCCTACGAGCAGTACTTC.

The gene calls are TRBV5-1 and TRBJ2-3; the match to TRBD1 covers 9 bases. The germline CDR1 and CDR2 sequences are SGHRS and YFSETQ. J was trimmed by 5 bases and V by 4 bases; bases with no gene match: 5. The CDR3 loop spans 14 amino acids. CDR3 sequence (DNA): TGCGCCAGCAGCCCGGACAGGGGCGGAGATACGCAGTATTTT. Translating it yields CASSPDRGGDTQYF.

The chain links TRBV28 to TRBJ1-4, with D maybe TRBD1 (6 bases). Trimming left V 2 bases short and J 6 bases short, with 7 bases between. This CDR3 region has 13 residues. In germline, CDR1 is MDHEN, CDR2 SYDVKM. Here the CDR3 reads CASSLEGDEKLFF. CDR3 DNA sequence: TGTGCCAGCAGTTTAGAGGGGGATGAAAAACTGTTTTTT. The full variable domain, in which reference TRBV28 and TRBJ1-4 provide the parts outside the CDR3, is DVKVTQSSRYLVKRTGEKVFLECVQDMDHENMFWYRQDPGLGLRLIYFSYDVKMKEKGDIPEGYSVSREKKERFSLILESASTNQTSMYLCASSLEGDEKLFFGSGTQLSVL.

V and J are TRBV29-1 and TRBJ2-7; D is possibly TRBD1 (5 bases). The CDR3 is made up of 12 amino acids. Per the germline V gene, CDR1 is SQVTM and CDR2 is ANQGSEA. V lost 4 bases to trimming and J lost 5 bases, with 12 bases between them. The CDR3 DNA reads as TGCAGCGTTGCAGGGCCGAGCGACGAGCAGTACTTC. Translated: CSVAGPSDEQYF.

This clone has a single count. In DNA form, the CDR3 reads TGCAGCGTCGCCCAGAGCACAGATACGCAGTATTTT. Translating gives CSVAQSTDTQYF. The chain is built from TRBV29-1 and TRBJ2-3; D remains ambiguous. Germline loops: CDR1 SQVTM, CDR2 ANQGSEA. The CDR3 is 12 residues long. V lost 6 bases and J lost 0, with 7 bases in between.

V usage is TRBV6-8 and J usage is TRBJ2-2, with D perhaps TRBD1 (6 bases). The CDR3 is 17 residues long. Germline CDR1 is MNHGY and CDR2 is SAAAGT. V was cut by 10 bases and J by 6 bases, with 27 bases left in between. This CDR3 reads CAISLPPRGRKPGELFF. For the CDR3, the DNA is TGTGCCATCAGCCTCCCCCCCAGGGGAAGAAAGCCCGGGGAGCTGTTTTTT.

As for this clone: A read error may produce the germline difference seen at one junction end. The CDR3 nucleotides are TGCGCCAGCAGTGATATGTGGTTGACTCAGCTCCAGCATTTT. Its protein product is CASSDMWLTQLQHF. The chain employs TRBV10-1 and TRBJ1-5; D not resolved. The CDR3 loop spans 14 amino acids. The germline CDR1 and CDR2 sequences are WNHNN and SYGVQD (reference sequence).

The chain carries TRBV18 and TRBJ1-1, with 8 bases identical to TRBD1. This CDR3 is 16 amino acids long. The germline CDR1 and CDR2 sequences are KGHSH and LQKENI. V dropped 3 bases and J dropped 1; count of bases not matched to a gene: 7. DNA of the CDR3: TGTGCCAGCTCACCCAGCGGACAGGGTGGGAACACTGAAGCTTTCTTT. Residues: CASSPSGQGGNTEAFF.

The chain employs TRBV6-8 and TRBJ2-3; possibly TRBD2 for D (6 bases). CDR1 is MNHGY, CDR2 SAAAGT, per germline. Trimming took off 2 bases at V and 3 bases at J, with 9 bases between the two ends. The length of the CDR3 is 14 residues. CDR3 bases: TGTGCCAGCAGTTACACGGGAGCGACAGATACGCAGTATTTT. This codes for CASSYTGATDTQYF.

The gene calls are TRBV10-1 and TRBJ2-2; D gene uncertain. Germline V lookup: CDR1 WNHNN, CDR2 SYGVQD (reference sequence). The CDR3 loop spans 13 amino acids. The V and J ends lost 2 bases and 2 bases respectively, with 3 bases between them. CDR3 in amino acids: CASSEGNTGELFF. The CDR3 DNA sequence: TGCGCCAGCAGTGAGGGAAACACCGGGGAGCTGTTTTTT.

This chain joins TRBV7-8 and TRBJ1-1; 10 nucleotides line up with TRBD1. Germline CDR1 SGHVS, CDR2 FQNEAQ. The V segment lost 4 bases and the J segment 0 bases; nucleotides outside the gene matches: 8. This CDR3 is 17 amino acids long. CDR3 nucleotide sequence: TGTGCCAGCAGCTCCGGACAGGGGGTTTTTATGAACACTGAAGCTTTCTTT. This sequence encodes CASSSGQGVFMNTEAFF.

The chain has TRBV6-8 and TRBJ1-2; no reliable D call. Trimming stripped 6 bases from V and 4 bases from J, with 18 bases between. Germline assignment: CDR1 MNHGY and CDR2 SAAAGT. This CDR3 is 15 amino acids long. The DNA of the CDR3 is TGTGCCAGCAGCCGAGAGCCGGGAACTGTCTATGGCTACACCTTC. It specifies CASSREPGTVYGYTF.

The rearrangement uses TRBV6-8 and TRBJ1-2; 7 positions agree with TRBD1. CDR1 and CDR2 (germline): MNHGY, SAAAGT. This CDR3 comprises 15 residues. V lost 2 bases and J lost 9; bases outside the gene matches: 12. This chain's CDR3 is CASSYRDGQARRYTF. The CDR3, as DNA: TGTGCCAGCAGTTACCGAGACGGACAGGCACGGCGCTACACCTTC.

The CDR3 region is CASSIKGHGELFF. In nucleotides, the CDR3 is TGTGCCAGTAGTATCAAAGGGCACGGGGAGCTGTTTTTT. V and J are TRBV19 and TRBJ2-2; D call uncertain. Trimming removed 3 bases at V and 7 bases at J, with 9 bases between. The CDR3 is 13 residues long. Germline lookup yields CDR1 LNHDA and CDR2 SQIVND (reference sequence).

This rearrangement joins TRBV29-1 to TRBJ1-5; TRBD1 is a possible D gene (5 bases). CDR1 is SQVTM and CDR2 is ANQGSEA in the germline V gene. There are 12 residues in the CDR3. Trimming took off 7 bases at V and 8 bases at J, with 15 bases between the two ends. CDR3 loop: CSALKAGEPQHF. CDR3 sequence (DNA): TGCAGCGCCCTCAAGGCGGGGGAGCCCCAGCATTTT.

The chain combines TRBV19 with TRBJ2-1; 8 bases line up with TRBD1. The CDR3 runs to 16 residues. CDR1 LNHDA and CDR2 SQIVND come from the germline V gene (reference sequence). V was pared by 5 bases and J by 0 bases, with 6 bases of the junction left unmatched. CDR3 in DNA: TGTGCCAGTAGTTCGACAGGGGCGAGCTCCTACAATGAGCAGTTCTTC. Translation gives CASSSTGASSYNEQFF.

The CDR3 here is CASSSTGAFFF. The DNA of the CDR3 is TGTGCCAGCAGTTCGACAGGGGCCTTTTTCTTT. This chain connects TRBV6-4 to TRBJ1-1; 8 nucleotides agree with TRBD1. This CDR3 region has 11 residues. Germline loops: CDR1 MRHNA, CDR2 SNTAGT. With 5 bases clipped from V and 13 bases from J, the junction kept 6 bases outside the gene matches.

This chain links TRBV4-1 with TRBJ2-1; D may match TRBD1 or TRBD2 (5 bases each). Per germline, CDR1 MGHRA and CDR2 YSYEKL. This CDR3 spans 15 amino acids. V lost 0 bases and J lost 7, with 13 bases in between. In DNA form, the CDR3 reads TGCGCCAGCAGCCAAGATGGGAGCAGGGCTAATGAGCAGTTCTTC. Its protein is CASSQDGSRANEQFF.

The chain has TRBV7-1 and TRBJ2-7, with 10 positions matching TRBD2. TRBV7-1 is an open reading frame whose function is uncertain. Trimming at V came to 4 bases and at J to 2 bases, leaving 2 bases not matched to a gene. CDR3 length: 14 amino acids. The CDR3 DNA reads as TGTGCCAGCAGCTTCCTAGCGGGGGCCTACGAGCAGTACTTC. Residues: CASSFLAGAYEQYF.